Presented here are 19 T cell receptor beta chains from one specimen sequenced in a study of blood T cell repertoires in COVID-19. The repertoire was sequenced with immunoSEQ multiplex PCR; TCRdb's copy has only in-frame clones and lacks some. The repertoire consists of approximately 480,000 clones, with 85% to 90% occurring once and the leading ten covering about 0.91%. The sample taken for sequencing was peripheral blood. These receptors were taken from a young man with COVID-19, enrolled during active disease.

The J gene is TRBJ1-1, the V gene TRBV2, with D unclear. CDR1 and CDR2 (germline): SNHLY, FYNNEI. The CDR3 is made up of 12 amino acids. V lost 4 bases, J lost 8 bases, and 11 bases lay in between. In DNA form, the CDR3 reads TGTGCCAGCAGTGTCGTCCGTCTCGAAGCTTTCTTT. Its translation is CASSVVRLEAFF.

This clone was detected only a few times. A junction boundary mismatches the germline segment, possibly from a read error. V gene TRBV12-3 or TRBV12-4 combines with J gene TRBJ1-3; 8 nucleotides align to TRBD1. The CDR3 loop spans 11 amino acids. CDR3 DNA: TGTGCCAGCAGTTACGGACAGGGTGAGGATTTT. Its translation is CASSYGQGEDF.

On this clone: Other DNA sequences in this specimen translate into the identical CDR3. V usage is TRBV5-6 and J usage is TRBJ2-6; D is possibly TRBD1 (6 bases). The CDR3 is made up of 15 amino acids. Germline-derived CDR1 and CDR2 are SGHDT and YYEEEE. Trimming removed 2 bases at V and 0 bases at J, with 6 bases between. In DNA, the CDR3 is TGTGCCAGCAGCTTCAGGGGCTCTGGGGCCAACGTCCTGACTTTC. Its protein is CASSFRGSGANVLTF.

V and J are TRBV27 and TRBJ2-7; D perhaps matches TRBD2 (6 bases). Germline values: CDR1 MNHEY, CDR2 SMNVEV (reference sequence). This CDR3 spans 15 amino acids. Trimming shortened V by 2 bases and J by 2 bases, and 13 bases separated the two germline ends. In DNA form, the CDR3 reads TGTGCCAGCAGTTTAGGCGGAGGGCCGACCTACGAGCAGTACTTC. This gives the protein CASSLGGGPTYEQYF.

V gene TRBV5-1 combines with J gene TRBJ2-3, with 8 bases that match TRBD2. Germline CDR1 reads SGHRS; CDR2 reads YFSETQ. Germline trimming cut 6 bases from V and 2 bases from J; bases unmatched to any gene: 5. CDR3 length: 14 amino acids. CDR3 bases: TGCGCCAGCACACTAGCGGTAAACACAGATACGCAGTATTTT. The encoded protein is CASTLAVNTDTQYF.

The chain recombines TRBV5-1 with TRBJ2-5; TRBD2 matches at 10 bases. This CDR3 comprises 18 residues. Germline V gene data show CDR1 as SGHRS and CDR2 as YFSETQ. V trimming: 0 bases; J trimming: 2 bases; junction bases outside the gene matches: 10. DNA for the CDR3: TGCGCCAGCAGCTTGGATGCCTTAGGGACTAGCGAGCAAGAGACCCAGTACTTC. The encoded protein is CASSLDALGTSEQETQYF. Drawing the rest from reference TRBV5-1 and TRBJ2-5, the complete variable domain is KAGVTQTPRYLIKTRGQQVTLSCSPISGHRSVSWYQQTPGQGLQFLFEYFSETQRNKGNFPGRFSGRQFSNSRSEMNVSTLELGDSALYLCASSLDALGTSEQETQYFGPGTRLLVL.

The chain recombines TRBV11-1 with TRBJ2-1; 14 nucleotides align to TRBD2. CDR3 size: 15 residues. CDR1 is SGHAT, CDR2 FQDESV, per germline (reference sequence). V lost 4 bases, J lost 8 bases, and 4 bases stayed unmatched. In nucleotides, the CDR3 is TGTGCCAGCAGCTCAGGACTAGCGGGAGGCTATGAGCAGTTCTTC. This sequence encodes CASSSGLAGGYEQFF.

The chain employs TRBV18 and TRBJ1-2, with 12 bases that match TRBD1. The CDR3 length is 16 residues. Germline CDR1 and CDR2: KGHSH and LQKENI. After removal of 3 bases from V and 3 bases from J, the junction contained 5 bases not matched to a gene. The DNA for the CDR3 is TGTGCCAGCTCACCCTGGGACAGGGGGCAGGACTATGGCTACACCTTC. Amino acid sequence: CASSPWDRGQDYGYTF.

This clone appeared a few times. The chain uses TRBV27 and TRBJ2-7; TRBD1 agrees at 8 bases. Trimming removed 8 bases from V and 5 bases from J; junction bases left unmatched: 11. Germline V gene data show CDR1 as MNHEY and CDR2 as SMNVEV (reference sequence). This CDR3 spans 14 amino acids. CDR3 region: CASSGTGRSHEQYF. CDR3 in DNA: TGTGCCAGCTCCGGGACAGGTAGGTCCCACGAGCAGTACTTC.

The chain combines TRBV7-6 with TRBJ2-2, with 9 nucleotides matching TRBD2. This CDR3 has 18 amino acids. Trimming took 2 bases from V and 7 from J; bases not matched to a gene: 14. Germline values: CDR1 SGHVS, CDR2 FNYEAQ. The CDR3 loop is CASSLTAPGTSYVGELFF. The CDR3 coding sequence is TGTGCCAGCAGCTTAACGGCGCCAGGGACTAGCTATGTCGGGGAGCTGTTTTTT. The full variable domain, its missing parts supplied by reference TRBV7-6 and TRBJ2-2, is GAGVSQSPRYKVTKRGQDVALRCDPISGHVSLYWYRQALGQGPEFLTYFNYEAQQDKSGLPNDRFSAERPEGSISTLTIQRTEQRDSAMYRCASSLTAPGTSYVGELFFGEGSRLTVL.

To note about this clone: At one end, the junction sequence differs from germline, possibly due to a read error. The CDR3 DNA reads TGTGCTAGCAGCGCCGGGACTAGCGGATACAATGAGCAGTTCTTC. Protein product: CASSAGTSGYNEQFF. This sequence joins TRBV7-7 and TRBJ2-1; TRBD2 agrees at 11 bases. CDR1 is SSHAT, CDR2 FNYEAQ, per germline (reference sequence). The CDR3 contains 15 residues.

V usage is TRBV5-1 and J usage is TRBJ1-2, with no clear D. V was cut by 2 bases and J by 3 bases, with 8 bases left in between. Germline V gives CDR1 SGHRS, CDR2 YFSETQ. CDR3 size: 13 residues. The CDR3 protein is CASSLQTDYGYTF. DNA of the CDR3: TGCGCCAGCAGCTTACAGACCGACTATGGCTACACCTTC.

V and J are TRBV6-2 or TRBV6-3 and TRBJ1-4; D gene unclear. This CDR3 is built from 14 residues. Germline assignment: CDR1 MNHEY and CDR2 SVGEGT. V shed 2 bases and J shed 5 bases, with 9 bases lying between them. The CDR3 spells CASSYGRQNEKLFF. DNA of the CDR3: TGTGCCAGCAGTTACGGCAGGCAAAATGAAAAACTGTTTTTT.

The chain employs TRBV7-6 and TRBJ2-3, with 10 bases aligning to TRBD1. The CDR3 has 13 amino acids. CDR1 and CDR2 (germline): SGHVS, FNYEAQ. With 5 bases clipped from V and 7 bases from J, the junction kept 3 bases outside the gene matches. The CDR3 here is CASSAGQGNTQYF. The DNA for the CDR3 is TGTGCCAGCAGCGCGGGACAGGGGAATACGCAGTATTTT.

The J gene is TRBJ2-6, the V gene TRBV2; 11 bases are shared with TRBD1. CDR1 is SNHLY and CDR2 is FYNNEI in the germline V gene. The CDR3 runs to 17 residues. V was pared by 8 bases and J by 0 bases, with 6 bases of the junction left unmatched. The CDR3 bases are TGTGCCAGCCAGGGCGGGACAGGGGGCTCTGGGGCCAACGTCCTGACTTTC. Translation gives CASQGGTGGSGANVLTF. The full variable domain, in which reference TRBV2 and TRBJ2-6 provide the parts outside the CDR3, is EPEVTQTPSHQVTQMGQEVILRCVPISNHLYFYWYRQILGQKVEFLVSFYNNEISEKSEIFDDQFSVERPDGSNFTLKIRSTKLEDSAMYFCASQGGTGGSGANVLTFGAGSRLTVL.

The chain is built from TRBV15 and TRBJ2-7, with D tentatively TRBD2 (5 bases). This CDR3 spans 16 amino acids. The ends were cut back, 3 bases at V and 2 bases at J, with 17 bases in the middle. In germline, CDR1 is LNHNV, CDR2 YYDKDF (reference sequence). The CDR3: CATSSGPDFGTYEQYF. The CDR3 DNA reads TGTGCCACCAGCAGCGGACCGGACTTTGGCACCTACGAGCAGTACTTC.

Note on this clone: A junction boundary mismatches the germline segment, possibly from a read error. The chain uses TRBV19 and TRBJ2-3; weak D call: TRBD1 (6 bases). The CDR3 covers 17 residues. From germline, CDR1 is LNHDA and CDR2 SQIVND (reference sequence). The DNA for the CDR3 is TGTGCCAGCAGTATGCTCTGGGGCGCAGGGGACACAGATACGCAGTATTTT. Amino acid sequence: CASSMLWGAGDTDTQYF.

The rearrangement links TRBV13 to TRBJ2-2; TRBD2 matches 15 bases. Germline V gives CDR1 PRHDT, CDR2 FYEKMQ (reference sequence). The V segment lost 2 bases and the J segment 4 bases; nucleotides outside the gene matches: 5. This CDR3 region has 18 residues. The CDR3 spells CASSLWGLAGGSTGELFF. The CDR3 DNA reads as TGTGCCAGCAGCTTATGGGGACTAGCGGGAGGATCCACCGGGGAGCTGTTTTTT. The full variable domain, its missing parts supplied by reference TRBV13 and TRBJ2-2, is AAGVIQSPRHLIKEKRETATLKCYPIPRHDTVYWYQQGPGQDPQFLISFYEKMQSDKGSIPDRFSAQQFSDYHSELNMSSLELGDSALYFCASSLWGLAGGSTGELFFGEGSRLTVL.

This sequence joins TRBV6-5 and TRBJ2-3; 7 positions agree with TRBD2. The V gene end was trimmed by 11 bases and the J gene end by 4 bases; junction bases not matched to a gene: 12. Germline V lookup: CDR1 MNHEY, CDR2 SVGAGI. The CDR3 has 14 residues. The CDR3 here is CAGVTGGRADTQYF. In nucleotides, the CDR3 is TGTGCCGGGGTTACGGGAGGAAGGGCAGATACGCAGTATTTT.